Sequencing of this T cell receptor beta chain was carried out in a study of metastatic and nonmetastatic thyroid tumors. General study results and limits: Malignant tumors reportedly showed significantly higher TCR beta diversity than benign nodules in both blood and tumor.

Original processing notes: In papillary thyroid cancer, a distant-metastasis classifier was built using CDR3 differences across clinicopathological groups. TCRdb re-called the PCR reads via MiXCR. The V and J calls were determined by TCRdb, not by the authors. The table includes 35,000 to 40,000 clones, about a sixth detected once. Every patient underwent thyroid surgery untreated. The germline V gene encodes CDR1 LNHNV and CDR2 YYDKDF (reference sequence). Deletions cut 6 bases from V and 0 bases from J, with 17 bases between. CDR3 length: 16 residues. Many counts were recorded for this clone. No antigen is known for it.

This receptor was obtained from a female donor with papillary thyroid cancer or a benign thyroid nodule (not recorded which). Some clones in this sample may be carry-over from other donors' samples. This chain uses TRBV15 with TRBJ1-1; no reliable D call. Sequencing used tumor tissue. The CDR3 nucleotides read TGTGCCACCAGTGAACTGGACGGATTCATGAACACTGAAGCTTTCTTT. Translating it yields CATSELDGFMNTEAFF.